The rows below give T cell receptor beta chains drawn from one sample of a study of T cell repertoires in cytomegalovirus infection. TCRdb re-called the reads with MiXCR, one entry per CDR3 protein. The data hold around 530,000 distinct CDR3 sequences, with about a quarter observed a single time. The sample taken for sequencing was PBMCs. The receptors come from a human donor in good health (CMV status not recorded). Some clones in this sample may be carry-over from other donors' samples. Each CDR3 is given with its conserved first and last residue. A D gene is named only where the DNA matches it firmly. Expanded clones get a size class; other rows say once, few or many, or leave the size out.

D: .
size: many
V: TRBV12-3/TRBV12-4
J: TRBJ1-6
DNA: TGTGCCAGCAGCCGGGCCCATAATTCACCCCTCCACTTT
CDR3: CASSRAHNSPLHF

D: .
size: few
V: TRBV5-1
J: TRBJ2-2
DNA: TGCGCCAGCAGCTTGGCCGGACTCGATAACACCGGGGAGCTGTTTTTT
CDR3: CASSLAGLDNTGELFF

D: TRBD2
size: .
V: TRBV3-1
J: TRBJ2-7
DNA: TGTGCCAGCAGCCCTCTCGGGGGTAGCGGGAACTACGAGCAGTACTTC
CDR3: CASSPLGGSGNYEQYF

D: .
size: .
V: TRBV30
J: TRBJ2-2
DNA: TGTGCCTGGAGTGGAGTGGGTGACACCGGGGAGCTGTTTTTT
CDR3: CAWSGVGDTGELFF

D: .
size: .
V: TRBV6-6
J: TRBJ2-6
DNA: TGTGCCAGCAGCCATCACGTACAGGGACTTGGGGCCAACGTCCTGACTTTC
CDR3: CASSHHVQGLGANVLTF

D: .
size: .
V: TRBV7-2
J: TRBJ1-5
DNA: TGTGCCAGCAGCCGTCAACCGGGGGATCAGCCCCAGCATTTT
CDR3: CASSRQPGDQPQHF

D: .
size: .
V: TRBV12-3/TRBV12-4
J: TRBJ1-5
DNA: TGTGCCAGCAGTTTACCAGGAAACAATCAGCCCCAGCATTTT
CDR3: CASSLPGNNQPQHF

D: TRBD2
size: .
V: TRBV20-1
J: TRBJ2-7
DNA: TGCAGTGCCACGGGGACTAGCGGGCCCTACGAGCAGTACTTC
CDR3: CSATGTSGPYEQYF

D: .
size: .
V: TRBV12-3/TRBV12-4
J: TRBJ1-2
DNA: TGTGCCAGCAGCCCGGGGACATGGCATGGCTACACCTTC
CDR3: CASSPGTWHGYTF

D: .
size: .
V: TRBV6-2/TRBV6-3
J: TRBJ2-7
DNA: TGTGCCAGCAGTGACCCGCTAGCGCGATCCCCCGAGCAGTACTTC
CDR3: CASSDPLARSPEQYF

D: .
size: .
V: TRBV4-1
J: TRBJ2-7
DNA: TGCGCCAGCAGCCAAGGGGAGGTAGTAGGCTACGAGCAGTACTTC
CDR3: CASSQGEVVGYEQYF

D: TRBD2
size: few
V: TRBV15
J: TRBJ2-1
DNA: TGTGCCACCAGCAGTAGTTCGGGGACTAGCATGAATGAGCAGTTCTTC
CDR3: CATSSSSGTSMNEQFF

D: .
size: .
V: TRBV28
J: TRBJ2-3
DNA: TGTGCCAGCAGTTCCAGGACGGCGCAGTATTTT
CDR3: CASSSRTAQYF

D: TRBD1
size: .
V: TRBV19
J: TRBJ1-2
DNA: TGTGCCAGTAAAGAAGGGCAGGGGGCCAACTATGGCTACACCTTC
CDR3: CASKEGQGANYGYTF

D: TRBD1
size: .
V: TRBV20-1
J: TRBJ1-4
DNA: TGCAGTGCTCCCCGGACAGGGGGTAATGAAAAACTGTTTTTT
CDR3: CSAPRTGGNEKLFF

D: TRBD2
size: few
V: TRBV10-2
J: TRBJ2-3
DNA: TGCGCCAGCACCCTAGCGGGAGGAGATACGCAGTATTTT
CDR3: CASTLAGGDTQYF

D: .
size: .
V: TRBV6-5
J: TRBJ1-2
DNA: TGTGCCAGCAATAATGGGGGGTTCCTGGGCTATGGCTGCACCTTC
CDR3: CASNNGGFLGYGCTF

D: .
size: many
V: TRBV7-2
J: TRBJ1-1
DNA: TGTGCCAGCAGTCAGGGTAAAGGCACTGAAGCTTTCTTT
CDR3: CASSQGKGTEAFF

D: TRBD2
size: .
V: TRBV7-9
J: TRBJ2-3
DNA: TGTGCCAGCAGCCCCCACCCGGGGGGTACAGATACGCAGTATTTT
CDR3: CASSPHPGGTDTQYF

D: .
size: many
V: TRBV7-9
J: TRBJ2-5
DNA: TGTGCCAGCAGCATGGGGCATAACCTCCGGGAGACCCAGTACTTC
CDR3: CASSMGHNLRETQYF

D: .
size: .
V: TRBV6-5
J: TRBJ2-1
DNA: TGTGCCAGCAGCAATAACAGGGTGCAGTTCTTC
CDR3: CASSNNRVQFF

D: TRBD2
size: .
V: TRBV19
J: TRBJ2-2
DNA: TGTGCCAGCCAGACTAGCAGAAACACCGGGGAGCTGTTTTTT
CDR3: CASQTSRNTGELFF

D: .
size: .
V: TRBV5-6
J: TRBJ2-5
DNA: TGTGCCAGCAGCGCCCATCGGGGGGCTGAAAAAGAGACCCAGTACTTC
CDR3: CASSAHRGAEKETQYF

D: TRBD2
size: .
V: TRBV15
J: TRBJ2-3
DNA: TGTGCCACCAGAGGCGGGAGGGCAGCAGATACGCAGTATTTT
CDR3: CATRGGRAADTQYF

D: TRBD1
size: .
V: TRBV4-1
J: TRBJ1-6
DNA: TGCGCCAGCAGCCAAGGGGACAGGGGAGGTTCACCCCTCCACTTT
CDR3: CASSQGDRGGSPLHF

D: .
size: .
V: TRBV11-2
J: TRBJ1-1
DNA: TGTGCCAGCAGCTCGACCTGGGGAAACACTGAAGCTTTCTTT
CDR3: CASSSTWGNTEAFF

D: TRBD2
size: few
V: TRBV28
J: TRBJ2-1
DNA: TGTGCCAGCAGTCCCCAAGGGGCTAGCGGACCTTACAATGAGCAGTTCTTC
CDR3: CASSPQGASGPYNEQFF

D: TRBD2
size: .
V: TRBV19
J: TRBJ2-5
DNA: TGTGCCAGCCGGGAGGGTAGCGGGAGGTCGGAGACCCAGTACTTC
CDR3: CASREGSGRSETQYF